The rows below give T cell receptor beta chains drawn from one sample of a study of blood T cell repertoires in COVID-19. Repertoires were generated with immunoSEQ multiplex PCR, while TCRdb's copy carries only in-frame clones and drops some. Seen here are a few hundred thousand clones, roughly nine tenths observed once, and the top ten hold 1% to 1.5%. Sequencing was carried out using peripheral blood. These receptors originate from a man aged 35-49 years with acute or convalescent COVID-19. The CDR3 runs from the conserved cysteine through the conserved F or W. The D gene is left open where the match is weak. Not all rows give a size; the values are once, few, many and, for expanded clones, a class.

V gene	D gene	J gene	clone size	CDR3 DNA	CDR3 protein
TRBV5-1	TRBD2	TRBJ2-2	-	TGCGCCAGCAGCTGGGGGACTAGCCCGAACACCGGGGAGCTGTTTTTT	CASSWGTSPNTGELFF
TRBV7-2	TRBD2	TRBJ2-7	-	TGTGCCAGCAGCTTAACGGGGGGGGCCTCCTACGAGCAGTACTTC	CASSLTGGASYEQYF
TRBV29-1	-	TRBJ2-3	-	TGCAGCACTGCCTCCGGGACACCTAGCACAGATACGCAGTATTTT	CSTASGTPSTDTQYF
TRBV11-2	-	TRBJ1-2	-	TGTGCCAGCAGCTTAGCCGGCGGGCGATGGAGCGGCTACACCTTC	CASSLAGGRWSGYTF
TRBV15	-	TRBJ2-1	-	TGTGCCACCAGCAGAGATAAAGAGGGCAGGTTGGGTGGTCCGATCTTC	CATSRDKEGRLGGPIF
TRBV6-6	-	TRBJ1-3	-	TGTGCCAGCAGCTATCTAGGACTAGCGGGAGGGCCGAGCTCTGGAAACACCATATATTTT	CASSYLGLAGGPSSGNTIYF
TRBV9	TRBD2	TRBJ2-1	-	TGTGCCAGCAGCGTGAGGACTAGCGTGGGTGAGCAGTTCTTC	CASSVRTSVGEQFF
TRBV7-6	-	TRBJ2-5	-	TGTGCCAGCAGCTTAGAGCAGGGGTGGGGAGAGACCCAGTACTTC	CASSLEQGWGETQYF
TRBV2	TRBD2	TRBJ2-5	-	TGTGCCAGCAGGCCCTTCCTAGCGGGAGGGTCGGAGACCCAGTACTTC	CASRPFLAGGSETQYF
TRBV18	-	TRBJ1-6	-	TGTGCCAGCTCACCTAACAGGGATCGTTCACCCCTCCACTTT	CASSPNRDRSPLHF
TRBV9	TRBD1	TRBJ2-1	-	TGTGCCAGCAGCGACCGACAGGGGGCATCCTACAATGAGCAGTTCTTC	CASSDRQGASYNEQFF
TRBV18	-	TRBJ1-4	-	TGTGCCAGCTCACCGGCAGGGAAAGCTACTAATGAAAAACTGTTTTTT	CASSPAGKATNEKLFF
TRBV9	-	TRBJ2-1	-	TGTGCCAGCAGCGTAGGGACTTACAATGAGCAGTTCTTC	CASSVGTYNEQFF
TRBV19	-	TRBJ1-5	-	TGTGCCAGTAGTTCCACGGGGGGGGCTTGGAATCAGCCCCAGCATTTT	CASSSTGGAWNQPQHF
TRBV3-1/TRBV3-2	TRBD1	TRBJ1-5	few	TGTGCCAGCAGCCAAGATCGGACAGGGGGACAGCCCCAGCATTTT	CASSQDRTGGQPQHF
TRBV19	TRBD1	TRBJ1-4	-	TGTGCCAGTAGTACGACAGGGGGCGTTGGTGAAAAACTGTTTTTT	CASSTTGGVGEKLFF
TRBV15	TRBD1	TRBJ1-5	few	TGTGCCACCAGCCTTGAGAGGGGGCGTCAGCCCCAGCATTTT	CATSLERGRQPQHF
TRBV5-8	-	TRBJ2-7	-	TGTGCCAGCAGCTTGTGGCAGGCCTCCTACGAGCAGTACTTC	CASSLWQASYEQYF
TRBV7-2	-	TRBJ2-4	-	TGTGCCAGCAGCTCATCCTGGGCAGGGCGAGAACTAGCCAAAAACATTCAGTACTTC	CASSSSWAGRELAKNIQYF
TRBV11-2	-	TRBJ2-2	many	TGTGCCAGCAGCTTAGTTGCAGGGTCCCTTACCGGGGAGCTGTTTTTT	CASSLVAGSLTGELFF
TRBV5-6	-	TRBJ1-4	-	TGTGCCAGCAGCTTTGGGAGGGGCACCGAAAAACTGTTTTTT	CASSFGRGTEKLFF
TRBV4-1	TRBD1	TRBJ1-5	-	TGCGCCAGCAGCCAGGGACAGCTTAATCAGCCCCAGCATTTT	CASSQGQLNQPQHF
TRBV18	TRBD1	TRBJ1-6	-	TGTGCCAGCTCACCGCGACTACCGGACCGGGACAGGGGGTACTATAATTCACCCCTCCACTTT	CASSPRLPDRDRGYYNSPLHF
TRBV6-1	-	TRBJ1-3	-	TGTGCCAGCAGTGAAGTAGCGGGCGGATACTCTGGAAACACCATATATTTT	CASSEVAGGYSGNTIYF
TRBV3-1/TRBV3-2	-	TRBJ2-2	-	TGTGCCAGCAGCCCAGCATTGCGGGGTAACACCGGGGAGCTGTTTTTT	CASSPALRGNTGELFF
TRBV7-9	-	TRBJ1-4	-	TGTGCCAGCAGCCCGCCTAGGACAGAATTTTATGAAAAACTGTTTTTT	CASSPPRTEFYEKLFF
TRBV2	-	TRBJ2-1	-	TGTGCCAGCAGGGGAGAGGGGGATGAGCAGTTCTTC	CASRGEGDEQFF
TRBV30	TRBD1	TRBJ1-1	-	TGTGCCTGGAGTGACAGGGGAGACACTGAAGCTTTCTTT	CAWSDRGDTEAFF
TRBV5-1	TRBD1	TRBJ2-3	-	TGCGCCAGCAGCTTGGAGGACAGGGGAGACACAGATACGCAGTATTTT	CASSLEDRGDTDTQYF
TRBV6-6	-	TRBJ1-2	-	TGTGCCAGCAGTCTAACCGGGGGGATGGGCTACACCTTC	CASSLTGGMGYTF
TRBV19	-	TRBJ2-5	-	TGTGCCAGCCTCGGGGAGACACGGACCCAGTACTTC	CASLGETRTQYF
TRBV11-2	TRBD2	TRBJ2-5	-	TGTGCCAGCAGCTTGTCTAGCGGGAGTGATACGGAGACCCAGTACTTC	CASSLSSGSDTETQYF
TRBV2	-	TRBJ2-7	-	TGTGCCAGCAGTGAATACAGGCCCCTGGAGCCGTACTTC	CASSEYRPLEPYF
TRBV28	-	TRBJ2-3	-	TGTGCCACTACATTTTTAATATCCAGGGGTTTTACGCCAGATACGCAGTATTTT	CATTFLISRGFTPDTQYF